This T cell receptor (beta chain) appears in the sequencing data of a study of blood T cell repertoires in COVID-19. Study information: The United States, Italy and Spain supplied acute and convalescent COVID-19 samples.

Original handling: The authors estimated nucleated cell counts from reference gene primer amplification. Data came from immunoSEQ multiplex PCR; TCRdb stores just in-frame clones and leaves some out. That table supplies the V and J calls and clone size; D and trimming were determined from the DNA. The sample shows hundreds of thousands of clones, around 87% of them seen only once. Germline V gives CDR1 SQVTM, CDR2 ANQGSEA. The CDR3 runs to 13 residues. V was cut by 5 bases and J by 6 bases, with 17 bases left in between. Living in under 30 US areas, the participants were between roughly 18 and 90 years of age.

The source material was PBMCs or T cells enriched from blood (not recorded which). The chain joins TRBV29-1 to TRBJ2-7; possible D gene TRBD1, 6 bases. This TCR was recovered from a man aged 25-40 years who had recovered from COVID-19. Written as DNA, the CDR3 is TGCAGCGTTTCAGGAAGGGGGATCCTCGAGCAGTACTTC. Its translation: CSVSGRGILEQYF.